This T cell receptor (beta chain) was identified during a study of post-analysis software for immune sequencing data. Study results and caveats: Multiple sclerosis was associated with a significant reduction in normalized Chao1 diversity relative to controls. With F measure, samples from one preparation batch clustered together strongly.

Carried by the TCR beta cDNA libraries were unique molecular identifiers. Each batch of about 0.95 to 11 million T cells produced 490,000 or so cDNA molecules. TCRdb reprocessed the PCR reads with MiXCR, giving one entry per CDR3 protein. The sample gives 500,000 to 600,000 distinct CDR3 sequences, around 40% of which show up once; more than 1.5% is in the top ten. Remarks on this clonotype: Its antigen is not known.

This receptor was identified in a girl under 18 with multiple sclerosis. Input material: blood.

The CDR3 sequence: CSAREGGLLDSPFNSPLHF. Here the CDR3 DNA reads TGCAGTGCTAGAGAGGGGGGATTATTGGACAGTCCATTCAATTCACCCCTCCACTTT. The rearrangement links TRBV20-1 to TRBJ1-6; TRBD1 might be the D (6 bases). This CDR3 contains 19 residues. CDR1 is DFQATT, CDR2 SNEGSKA, per germline (reference sequence). Trimming stripped 0 bases from V and 7 bases from J, with 25 bases between.